Following are 25 T cell receptor beta chains from one sample sequenced in a study of T cell responses to AZD1222 COVID-19 vaccine. Produced via immunoSEQ multiplex PCR; TCRdb's table is partial and in-frame only. The sample shows about 100,000 clones, roughly 89% of them seen only once. Sequencing used peripheral blood, obtained on day 0 of MenACWY control vaccination. All receptors come from an adult in good health.

The genes are TRBV28 and TRBJ1-1, with 9 bases that match TRBD1. The length of the CDR3 is 12 residues. Germline assignment: CDR1 MDHEN and CDR2 SYDVKM. V shed 6 bases, J shed 11 bases, and the junction held 7 bases outside the gene matches. The CDR3 sequence is CASRTQGAGAFF. In DNA, the CDR3 is TGTGCCAGCAGAACACAGGGGGCGGGGGCTTTCTTT.

The gene calls are TRBV6-5 and TRBJ2-1; D is perhaps TRBD1 (6 bases). Germline V gene data show CDR1 as MNHEY and CDR2 as SVGAGI. Trimming cost V 2 bases and J 2 bases, with 10 bases left between them. The CDR3 runs to 15 residues. The chain's CDR3 is CASSYGAGAYNEQFF. CDR3 nucleotides: TGTGCCAGCAGTTACGGAGCAGGGGCCTACAATGAGCAGTTCTTC.

The chain carries TRBV7-9 and TRBJ2-1; 9 bases are a match to TRBD2. The CDR3 length is 16 residues. Germline lookup yields CDR1 SEHNR and CDR2 FQNEAQ (reference sequence). Trimming cost V 1 base and J 7 bases; bases outside gene matches: 8. CDR3 residues: CASSLVGSGGLNEQFF. The CDR3 DNA reads TGTGCCAGCAGCTTAGTTGGTAGCGGGGGTTTGAATGAGCAGTTCTTC. The variable domain in full, with the rest retrieved from reference TRBV7-9 and TRBJ2-1, is DTGVSQNPRHKITKRGQNVTFRCDPISEHNRLYWYRQTLGQGPEFLTYFQNEAQLEKSRLLSDRFSAERPKGSFSTLEIQRTEQGDSAMYLCASSLVGSGGLNEQFFGPGTRLTVL.

This clone was detected only once. The chain joins TRBV18 to TRBJ1-2; no definite D call. The CDR3 extends over 13 amino acids. Trimming took 3 bases from V and 8 from J, leaving 13 bases between them. Germline CDR1 is KGHSH and CDR2 is LQKENI. In DNA, the CDR3 is TGTGCCAGCTCACCCGAGAGGGCGGGAGGCTACACCTTC. Encoded protein: CASSPERAGGYTF. Full variable domain (rest looked up from reference TRBV18 and TRBJ1-2): NAGVMQNPRHLVRRRGQEARLRCSPMKGHSHVYWYRQLPEEGLKFMVYLQKENIIDESGMPKERFSAEFPKEGPSILRIQQVVRGDSAAYFCASSPERAGGYTFGSGTRLTVV.

V is TRBV5-1 and J is TRBJ2-7; tentative D call: TRBD1 (6 bases). The CDR3 spans 13 residues. CDR1 is SGHRS and CDR2 is YFSETQ in the germline V gene. V was cut by 4 bases and J by 2 bases, with 10 bases left in between. CDR3 sequence (DNA): TGCGCCAGCAGCCCCGGACAGACCTACGAGCAGTACTTC. This sequence encodes CASSPGQTYEQYF. The whole variable domain, filled in from reference TRBV5-1 and TRBJ2-7, reads KAGVTQTPRYLIKTRGQQVTLSCSPISGHRSVSWYQQTPGQGLQFLFEYFSETQRNKGNFPGRFSGRQFSNSRSEMNVSTLELGDSALYLCASSPGQTYEQYFGPGTRLTVT.

CDR3 loop: CASSPSRALKNEQFF. CDR3 in DNA: TGTGCCAGCAGCCCCTCCCGGGCCTTAAAAAATGAGCAGTTCTTC. J is TRBJ2-1 and V is TRBV7-2, with D unresolved. The V gene's germline CDR1 is SGHTA and CDR2 FQGNSA. CDR3 length: 15 residues. The germline V and J ends were trimmed by 5 bases and 7 bases, with 18 bases remaining between them.

The V and J genes are TRBV9 and TRBJ2-5; no definite D call. CDR1 and CDR2 (germline): SGDLS, YYNGEE. The length of the CDR3 is 14 residues. The germline V and J ends were trimmed by 1 base and 5 bases, with 12 bases remaining between them. The CDR3 spells CASSVSVGAETQYF. In DNA form, the CDR3 reads TGTGCCAGCAGCGTATCCGTGGGCGCGGAGACCCAGTACTTC. The entire variable domain, with the rest obtained from reference TRBV9 and TRBJ2-5, is as follows: DSGVTQTPKHLITATGQRVTLRCSPRSGDLSVYWYQQSLDQGLQFLIQYYNGEERAKGNILERFSAQQFPDLHSELNLSSLELGDSALYFCASSVSVGAETQYFGPGTRLLVL.

This clone came up once. The chain has TRBV6-6 and TRBJ2-7, with a weak D call TRBD1 (6 bases). CDR3 length: 11 residues. CDR1 is MNHNY, CDR2 SVGAGI, per germline (reference sequence). V was cut by 9 bases and J by 5 bases, with 11 bases left in between. CDR3 loop: CASQQGDEQYF. CDR3 sequence (DNA): TGTGCCAGTCAACAGGGCGACGAGCAGTACTTC.

V is TRBV6-2 or TRBV6-3 and J is TRBJ2-7, with a weak D call TRBD1 (6 bases). The CDR3 is made up of 13 amino acids. Trimming cost V 4 bases and J 2 bases, with 9 bases left between them. Germline values: CDR1 MNHEY, CDR2 SVGEGT. CDR3 nucleotide sequence: TGTGCCAGCAGTTGGGGGCCCACCTACGAGCAGTACTTC. It yields the protein CASSWGPTYEQYF.

J is TRBJ1-4 and V is TRBV5-1; no clear D. Germline values: CDR1 SGHRS, CDR2 YFSETQ. The CDR3 sequence is 13 residues long. With 0 bases removed from V and 4 bases from J, the gap between germline ends came to 4 bases. The CDR3 protein is CASSLESNEKLFF. DNA of the CDR3: TGCGCCAGCAGCTTGGAAAGTAATGAAAAACTGTTTTTT.

The J gene is TRBJ1-1, the V gene TRBV6-4, with D possibly TRBD1 on 5 matching bases. The V end was cut by 3 bases, the J end by 1 base, with 6 bases between. Germline V gene lookup returns CDR1 MRHNA and CDR2 SNTAGT. The CDR3 extends over 13 amino acids. CDR3 loop: CASSETENTEAFF. DNA for the CDR3: TGTGCCAGCAGTGAGACAGAGAACACTGAAGCTTTCTTT.

The J gene is TRBJ1-5, the V gene TRBV2; tentative D call: TRBD1 (5 bases). Trimming pared 5 bases from V and 4 bases from J, leaving 12 bases between. This CDR3 spans 14 amino acids. CDR1 SNHLY and CDR2 FYNNEI come from the germline V gene. Here the CDR3 DNA reads TGTGCCAGCAGTATGTCAGGGTCTAATCAGCCCCAGCATTTT. Its translation: CASSMSGSNQPQHF.

CDR3 coding DNA: TGTGCCAGCAGGGGGGACAGCGCTGAAGCTTTCTTT. Protein sequence: CASRGDSAEAFF. This chain connects TRBV7-9 to TRBJ1-1, with TRBD1 identical over 7 bases. The CDR3 runs to 12 residues. Germline loops: CDR1 SEHNR, CDR2 FQNEAQ (reference sequence). V was pared by 6 bases and J by 6 bases, with 4 bases of the junction left unmatched.

The gene calls are TRBV7-2 and TRBJ2-5, with a tentative D call TRBD2 (6 bases). CDR3 length: 14 amino acids. Germline CDR1 reads SGHTA; CDR2 reads FQGNSA. The V gene lost 1 base and the J gene lost 5 bases, with 11 bases spanning the gap. DNA for the CDR3: TGTGCCAGCAGCTTAGAGCCGGGGGAGGAGACCCAGTACTTC. Protein product: CASSLEPGEETQYF.

This rearrangement joins TRBV29-1 to TRBJ1-5; 7 nucleotides match TRBD1. V was pared by 6 bases and J by 4 bases, with 3 bases of the junction left unmatched. Germline V lookup: CDR1 SQVTM, CDR2 ANQGSEA. The CDR3 is 12 amino acids. The CDR3 DNA sequence: TGCAGCGTCGCGACAGGGAATCAGCCCCAGCATTTT. It specifies CSVATGNQPQHF.

This chain connects TRBV28 to TRBJ2-3, with D perhaps TRBD2 (5 bases). Germline assignment: CDR1 MDHEN and CDR2 SYDVKM. V was shortened by 2 bases and J by 8 bases, with 8 bases between the two germline ends. The CDR3 extends over 12 amino acids. The CDR3 DNA sequence: TGTGCCAGCAGTTTAATTCGGGGTACGCAGTATTTT. It codes for CASSLIRGTQYF.

The J gene is TRBJ2-2, the V gene TRBV3-1 (or the pseudogene TRBV3-2); TRBD1 or TRBD2 may be the D gene (6 bases each). The V and J ends lost 1 base and 0 bases respectively, with 9 bases between them. The germline V gene has CDR1 LGHDT and CDR2 YNNKEL (reference sequence). The CDR3 sequence is 16 residues long. For the CDR3, the DNA is TGTGCCAGCAGCCAAGTGGGGGGCCCGAACACCGGGGAGCTGTTTTTT. Amino acids: CASSQVGGPNTGELFF.

This clone ranks as medium-sized. The chain joins TRBV2 to TRBJ1-1; the D gene is possibly TRBD1 (5 bases). This CDR3 region has 12 residues. The germline V and J ends were trimmed by 6 bases and 6 bases, with 11 bases remaining between them. Germline-derived CDR1 and CDR2 are SNHLY and FYNNEI. CDR3 in DNA: TGTGCCAGCAGAGAGGGGATGGCTGAAGCTTTCTTT. This encodes CASREGMAEAFF.

CDR3 region: CASRSPRLNYGYTF. In DNA form, the CDR3 reads TGTGCCAGCAGGTCTCCACGGCTTAACTATGGCTACACCTTC. This chain links TRBV7-3 with TRBJ1-2; D not resolved. CDR3 length equals 14 residues. V lost 6 bases to trimming and J lost 1 base, with 12 bases between them. Germline V gene sequence: CDR1 SGHTA, CDR2 FQGTGA.

The chain links TRBV5-1 to TRBJ1-1; weak D call: TRBD1 (6 bases). This CDR3 contains 14 residues. CDR1 and CDR2 (germline): SGHRS, YFSETQ. Trimming left V 5 bases short and J 1 base short, with 12 bases between. In nucleotides, the CDR3 is TGCGCCAGCAGTCAACAGGGCACGAACACTGAAGCTTTCTTT. Amino acids: CASSQQGTNTEAFF.

The chain carries TRBV7-8 and TRBJ2-7; no clear D. Trimming pared 0 bases from V and 1 base from J, leaving 10 bases between. Germline values: CDR1 SGHVS, CDR2 FQNEAQ. The CDR3 is made up of 15 amino acids. This chain's CDR3 is CASSLANIQSYEQYF. CDR3 sequence (DNA): TGTGCCAGCAGCTTAGCAAATATCCAGTCCTACGAGCAGTACTTC.

The gene calls are TRBV2 and TRBJ2-2; D is possibly TRBD1 (5 bases). CDR3 length: 15 residues. Germline loops: CDR1 SNHLY, CDR2 FYNNEI. The V end lost 9 bases, the J end lost 5 bases, and 19 bases lay between the germline ends. CDR3 nucleotide sequence: TGTGCCAGTATGTGGAAGGGCAGGGAAACCGGGGAGCTGTTTTTT. This sequence encodes CASMWKGRETGELFF.

V and J are TRBV27 and TRBJ1-1, with TRBD1 as a possible D gene (6 bases). Trimming stripped 6 bases from V and 1 base from J, with 12 bases between. Germline values: CDR1 MNHEY, CDR2 SMNVEV (reference sequence). This CDR3 region has 14 residues. CDR3 amino acids: CASSFRQENTEAFF. The CDR3 DNA sequence: TGTGCCAGCAGCTTTCGACAGGAGAACACTGAAGCTTTCTTT.

Notes on this clone: A read error may produce the germline difference seen at one junction end. This chain joins TRBV6-2 or TRBV6-3 and TRBJ1-5; D may be TRBD1 (6 bases). The CDR3 length is 17 residues. The V gene's germline CDR1 is MNHEY and CDR2 SVGEGT. The CDR3 DNA is TGTGCCAGCAGTTACTCGGTCGTCCAGGGGCGGAGTCAGCCCCGGCATTTT. Protein: CASSYSVVQGRSQPRHF.

The chain has TRBV13 and TRBJ2-3; D perhaps matches TRBD1 (5 bases). The length of the CDR3 is 15 residues. Germline V lookup: CDR1 PRHDT, CDR2 FYEKMQ (reference sequence). V was cut by 1 base and J by 0 bases, with 8 bases left in between. The CDR3, as DNA: TGTGCCAGCAGCTTAGACAGGATTAGCACAGATACGCAGTATTTT. Translation gives CASSLDRISTDTQYF.